The 24 T cell receptor beta chains given below trace back to one sample, sequenced in a study of blood T cells in healthy people across ages. Sample-barcoded 5' priming and a J-beta primer mix drove a second PCR of roughly 6 to 12 cycles. TCRdb reanalysed the 5' RACE reads using MiXCR and keeps one entry per CDR3 protein. The repertoire holds 790,000 or so distinct CDR3 sequences, with approximately 60% as singletons. Sample: blood. Every receptor here comes from a man aged 40-49 years in good health.

The rearrangement joins TRBV29-1 to TRBJ2-1, with D perhaps TRBD1 (6 bases). The CDR3 runs to 11 residues. Deletions cut 0 bases from V and 10 bases from J, with 7 bases between. CDR1 and CDR2 from the germline V gene are SQVTM and ANQGSEA. CDR3 sequence reads: CSVEDTGEQFF. CDR3 in DNA: TGCAGCGTTGAAGATACAGGGGAGCAGTTCTTC.

J is TRBJ2-1 and V is TRBV24-1; unclear D gene. Trimming left V 5 bases short and J 5 bases short, with 12 bases between. Germline assignment: CDR1 KGHDR and CDR2 SFDVKD. The CDR3 contains 14 residues. In DNA, the CDR3 is TGTGCCACCAGTGTTCCCGCGGAAAACAATGAGCAGTTCTTC. This encodes CATSVPAENNEQFF.

The CDR3 nucleotides read TGTGCCAGCAGCTTAACCTTTACAGGGGGCATTGGGTATGGCTACACCTTC. It is translated as CASSLTFTGGIGYGYTF. This chain uses TRBV7-2 with TRBJ1-2; 9 nucleotides agree with TRBD1. Germline-derived CDR1 and CDR2 are SGHTA and FQGNSA. Germline trimming cut 2 bases from V and 5 bases from J; bases unmatched to any gene: 12. This CDR3 contains 17 residues. Drawing the rest from reference TRBV7-2 and TRBJ1-2, the complete variable domain is GAGVSQSPSNKVTEKGKDVELRCDPISGHTALYWYRQSLGQGLEFLIYFQGNSAPDKSGLPSDRFSAERTGGSVSTLTIQRTQQEDSAVYLCASSLTFTGGIGYGYTFGSGTRLTVV.

V is TRBV7-6 and J is TRBJ2-7; 8 nucleotides match TRBD2. Unmatched junction bases numbered 11, after V lost 5 bases and J lost 2 bases. Germline CDR1 reads SGHVS; CDR2 reads FNYEAQ. The CDR3 totals 16 residues. The CDR3 DNA is TGTGCCAGCAGCCCCGTAGCGGGGCAAAGAGCCTACGAGCAGTACTTC. Its translation: CASSPVAGQRAYEQYF.

In this sample, this clonotype turned up a few times. The chain employs TRBV27 and TRBJ2-1; D not resolved. In germline, CDR1 is MNHEY, CDR2 SMNVEV (reference sequence). Between the trimmed V and J ends, which lost 5 bases and 4 bases, there was a span of 15 bases. The CDR3 is 15 amino acids. The CDR3 reads CASSPTGNLYNEQFF. The CDR3 coding sequence is TGTGCCAGCAGTCCCACCGGTAATTTGTACAATGAGCAGTTCTTC.

The gene calls are TRBV9 and TRBJ2-5; tentative D call: TRBD2 (7 bases). This CDR3 is 15 amino acids long. Germline values: CDR1 SGDLS, CDR2 YYNGEE. The V and J ends lost 6 bases and 5 bases respectively, with 20 bases between them. This CDR3 is CASKGEGPGRETQYF. As DNA, the CDR3 is TGTGCCAGCAAGGGGGAGGGCCCAGGAAGGGAGACCCAGTACTTC.

The chain joins TRBV6-6 to TRBJ2-5, with 7 bases lining up with TRBD1. This CDR3 comprises 13 residues. J gave up 5 bases and V 4 bases, and 4 bases lay outside the gene matches. CDR1 and CDR2 (germline): MNHNY, SVGAGI (reference sequence). In nucleotides, the CDR3 is TGTGCCAGCAGTTCGACAGGGTGGGAGACCCAGTACTTC. Translation gives CASSSTGWETQYF.

There are a few counts of this clonotype. This sequence joins TRBV4-2 and TRBJ2-1; 8 bases match TRBD1. Germline V gene sequence: CDR1 LGHNA, CDR2 YNFKEQ. This CDR3 has 16 residues. V trimming: 1 base; J trimming: 13 bases; junction bases outside the gene matches: 15. CDR3: CASSQVDAGGRVEQFF. In nucleotides, the CDR3 is TGTGCCAGCAGCCAAGTCGATGCAGGGGGCAGAGTGGAACAGTTCTTC.

This clonotype was observed once. The chain is built from TRBV27 and TRBJ2-5, with 10 bases identical to TRBD2. The J call is doubtful: the DNA matches TRBJ2-7 better. Germline V gene data show CDR1 as MNHEY and CDR2 as SMNVEV (reference sequence). The CDR3 runs 16 residues. CDR3 sequence: CASSFAGSGRSYEQYF. The CDR3 nucleotides read TGTGCCAGCAGTTTTGCGGGTAGCGGGAGGTCCTACGAGCAGTACTTC.

This rearrangement joins TRBV11-2 to TRBJ2-1; TRBD2 is a possible D gene (7 bases). V gave up 7 bases and J gave up 3 bases, with 16 bases separating them. Germline V gene lookup returns CDR1 SGHAT and CDR2 FQNNGV. The CDR3 consists of 15 residues. The CDR3 here is CASTSRGGGYNEQFF. The CDR3 DNA reads TGTGCCAGCACCTCTAGGGGGGGGGGCTACAATGAGCAGTTCTTC.

The J gene is TRBJ1-2, the V gene TRBV12-3 or TRBV12-4, with no clear D. Trimming cost V 6 bases and J 4 bases, with 18 bases left between them. The length of the CDR3 is 15 residues. As DNA, the CDR3 is TGTGCCAGCAGCCCTCCCCCTGGCCACGGCTATGGCTACACCTTC. Translating it yields CASSPPPGHGYGYTF.

The gene calls are TRBV5-1 and TRBJ1-1; tentative D call: TRBD1 (6 bases). V was shortened by 0 bases and J by 1 base, with 10 bases between the two germline ends. The CDR3 covers 15 residues. Germline V gene lookup returns CDR1 SGHRS and CDR2 YFSETQ. The CDR3 sequence: CASSLVTGANTEAFF. Written as DNA, the CDR3 is TGCGCCAGCAGCTTGGTTACGGGGGCGAACACTGAAGCTTTCTTT.

The chain carries TRBV9 and TRBJ1-1; a weak D match, TRBD1 (6 bases). With 7 bases removed from V and 4 bases from J, the gap between germline ends came to 17 bases. The CDR3 is 14 amino acids. The germline V gene encodes CDR1 SGDLS and CDR2 YYNGEE. This chain's CDR3 is CASSLGGLSTEAFF. CDR3 bases: TGTGCCAGCTCTCTGGGGGGGCTGAGCACTGAAGCTTTCTTT.

The J gene is TRBJ2-7, the V gene TRBV7-2, with a possible D match to TRBD2 (7 bases). This CDR3 region has 16 residues. The germline V gene has CDR1 SGHTA and CDR2 FQGNSA. The V end was cut by 2 bases, the J end by 2 bases, with 16 bases between. The CDR3 is CASSLRGGGGPYEQYF. The CDR3 region has the DNA TGTGCCAGCAGCTTACGCGGAGGGGGGGGTCCCTACGAGCAGTACTTC.

The chain uses TRBV9 and TRBJ1-2; a weak D match, TRBD1 (5 bases). The CDR3 runs 14 residues. V was clipped by 0 bases and J by 8 bases, with 14 bases between them. Germline values: CDR1 SGDLS, CDR2 YYNGEE. The CDR3: CASSVVTGGGGYTF. CDR3 DNA sequence: TGTGCCAGCAGCGTAGTAACAGGAGGAGGCGGCTACACCTTC.

The V gene is TRBV12-3 or TRBV12-4, the J gene TRBJ2-7; weak D call: TRBD1 (8 bases). Trimming cost V 6 bases and J 2 bases, with 23 bases left between them. This CDR3 comprises 17 residues. CDR3 sequence: CASRSDRGGLSAYEQYF. The CDR3 nucleotides are TGTGCCAGCAGATCCGACAGGGGAGGGTTAAGTGCCTACGAGCAGTACTTC.

This clonotype was seen a handful of times. The chain uses TRBV12-3 or TRBV12-4 and TRBJ1-2; D gene ambiguous. Trimming stripped 7 bases from V and 7 bases from J, with 19 bases between. The CDR3 extends over 14 amino acids. The CDR3 bases are TGTGCCAGCAATCTTAACGGCGGCCTGTTTGGCTACACCTTC. It encodes CASNLNGGLFGYTF.

Concerning this clonotype itself: The junction shows a germline mismatch at one end, possibly a read error. DNA for the CDR3: TGTGCCACCAGTGATAAATCCCGAAAAGGCCAGGGCATGAATACTGAAGCTTTCTTT. This sequence encodes CATSDKSRKGQGMNTEAFF. The rearrangement uses TRBV24-1 and TRBJ1-1; perhaps TRBD1 as D (5 bases). Germline V gives CDR1 KGHDR, CDR2 SFDVKD. The CDR3 covers 19 residues.

This chain uses TRBV5-1 with TRBJ2-1; the D gene is possibly TRBD2 (6 bases). The V and J ends lost 0 bases and 4 bases respectively, with 17 bases between them. Germline V gives CDR1 SGHRS, CDR2 YFSETQ. The CDR3 sequence is 17 residues long. CDR3 nucleotide sequence: TGCGCCAGCAGCTTGGCCGATACTAGCCTCCTGTACAATGAGCAGTTCTTC. This gives the protein CASSLADTSLLYNEQFF. Based on the CDR3 plus reference TRBV5-1 and TRBJ2-1, the full variable domain is KAGVTQTPRYLIKTRGQQVTLSCSPISGHRSVSWYQQTPGQGLQFLFEYFSETQRNKGNFPGRFSGRQFSNSRSEMNVSTLELGDSALYLCASSLADTSLLYNEQFFGPGTRLTVL.

V gene TRBV11-2 combines with J gene TRBJ2-7; 7 bases agree with TRBD2. The germline gives CDR1 SGHAT, CDR2 FQNNGV. The J segment lost 2 bases and the V segment lost 5 bases, leaving 12 bases of the junction unmatched. CDR3 length equals 16 residues. CDR3 coding DNA: TGTGCCAGCAGCCTCAACCGGGACTACTACCCCTACGAGCAGTACTTC. Residues: CASSLNRDYYPYEQYF.

About this clonotype: At one end, the junction sequence differs from germline, possibly due to a read error. V is TRBV6-2 or TRBV6-3 and J is TRBJ2-5; 11 bases are a match to TRBD2. There are 16 residues in the CDR3. Germline loops: CDR1 MNHEY, CDR2 SVGEGT. The CDR3 region has the DNA TGTGCCAGCAGACCCGGACTAGCGGGCACACAAGAGACCCAGTATTTC. Its protein product is CASRPGLAGTQETQYF.

CDR3 coding DNA: TGTGCCAGCAGCCGACCAGGGGGGAACTATGGCTACACCTTC. Translation gives CASSRPGGNYGYTF. V is TRBV11-2 and J is TRBJ1-2; 7 bases agree with TRBD1. V shed 5 bases and J 2 bases; nucleotides not matched to a gene: 5. From germline, CDR1 is SGHAT and CDR2 FQNNGV. The CDR3 has 14 amino acids.

This clonotype was seen a handful of times. The rearrangement links TRBV5-1 to TRBJ2-7, with D possibly being TRBD1 (5 bases). Germline V gene sequence: CDR1 SGHRS, CDR2 YFSETQ. V was trimmed by 5 bases and J by 2 bases, leaving 17 bases between them. This CDR3 has 15 residues. The CDR3: CASRPDRAGPYEQYF. As DNA, the CDR3 is TGCGCCAGCAGACCAGATCGGGCAGGGCCCTACGAGCAGTACTTC.

The chain couples TRBV20-1 to TRBJ1-1, with D uncertain. This CDR3 comprises 14 residues. Trimming took off 2 bases at V and 1 base at J, with 11 bases between the two ends. Germline V gene data show CDR1 as DFQATT and CDR2 as SNEGSKA (reference sequence). The CDR3 DNA reads TGCAGTGCTAGAAAGGCACAGTGGAACACTGAAGCTTTCTTT. This sequence encodes CSARKAQWNTEAFF.